The 3 T cell receptor beta chains below were found in one sample sequenced in a study of T cell changes during pregnancy in multiple sclerosis. Data came from immunoSEQ multiplex PCR; TCRdb stores just in-frame clones and leaves some out. The sample includes roughly 56,000 clones, roughly nine tenths seen only once; the top ten take almost 0.5%. Sample: CD4+ T cells from peripheral blood mononuclear cells, taken after pregnancy. The source is a female donor in good health, enrolled as a control in a pregnancy study.

The table lists this clone with a count of one. The CDR3 nucleotides read TGTGCCAGCAGCTTGGTCCCGGCAACTAATGAAAAACTGTTTTTT. The encoded protein is CASSLVPATNEKLFF. The J gene is TRBJ1-4, the V gene TRBV5-6, with D unclear. This CDR3 contains 15 residues. Germline V gene sequence: CDR1 SGHDT, CDR2 YYEEEE. Trimming cost V 0 bases and J 0 bases, with 6 bases left between them.

CDR3 coding DNA: TGTGCCAGCAGCCAACCCACAGGGAATGGCTACACCTTC. Translated: CASSQPTGNGYTF. The chain carries TRBV4-2 and TRBJ1-2; tentatively, D is TRBD1 (6 bases). The germline V gene encodes CDR1 LGHNA and CDR2 YNFKEQ. The CDR3 is made up of 13 amino acids. Trimming left V 2 bases short and J 6 bases short, with 10 bases between.

This sequence joins TRBV23-1 and TRBJ1-5; 7 bases are a match to TRBD1. TRBV23-1 is annotated as an ORF whose role is uncertain. This CDR3 spans 16 amino acids. V dropped 0 bases and J dropped 5; count of bases not matched to a gene: 7. The CDR3 protein is CASSQSPRQGDQPQHF. The CDR3 region has the DNA TGCGCCAGCAGTCAATCGCCACGGCAGGGGGATCAGCCCCAGCATTTT.